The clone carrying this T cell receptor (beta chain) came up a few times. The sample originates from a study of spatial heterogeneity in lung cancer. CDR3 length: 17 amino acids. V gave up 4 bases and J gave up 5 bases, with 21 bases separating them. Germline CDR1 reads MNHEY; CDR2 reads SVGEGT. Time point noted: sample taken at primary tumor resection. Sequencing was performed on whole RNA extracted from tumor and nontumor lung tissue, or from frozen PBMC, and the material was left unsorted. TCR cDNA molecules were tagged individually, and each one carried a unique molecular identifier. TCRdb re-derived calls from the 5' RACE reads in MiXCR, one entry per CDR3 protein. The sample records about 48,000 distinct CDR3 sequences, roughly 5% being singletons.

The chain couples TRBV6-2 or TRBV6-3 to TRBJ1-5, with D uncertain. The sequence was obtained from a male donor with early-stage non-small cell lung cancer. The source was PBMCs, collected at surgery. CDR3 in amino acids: CASSWRALDTTDQPQHF. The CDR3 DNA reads TGTGCCAGCAGTTGGAGGGCCCTTGACACCACTGATCAGCCCCAGCATTTT.